These 8 T cell receptor beta chains came from one sample sequenced in a study of CD8+ T cells in alopecia areata. TCR sequencing used cDNA made by reverse transcription of extracted RNA. The table came from immunoSEQ multiplex PCR; TCRdb's copy has only in-frame clones and leaves some out. Among 220,000 or so clones listed, approximately 52% were seen once. The specimen was CD4+ T cells sorted from blood, collected at week 0. These receptor sequences come from a human donor with alopecia areata.

The chain couples TRBV12-5 to TRBJ2-1; D is unresolved. V was trimmed by 3 bases and J by 5 bases, leaving 2 bases between them. Germline V gene data show CDR1 as LGHNT and CDR2 as FRNRAP. This CDR3 comprises 11 residues. As DNA, the CDR3 is TGTGCTAGTGGTTTCAACAATGAGCAGTTCTTC. It translates to CASGFNNEQFF.

The V gene is TRBV30, the J gene TRBJ2-2, with D unclear. Trimming removed 2 bases at V and 2 bases at J, with 6 bases between. Germline CDR1 is GTSNPN and CDR2 is SVGIG (reference sequence). This CDR3 contains 13 residues. The CDR3 spells CAWSRSNTGELFF. The CDR3 region has the DNA TGTGCCTGGAGTCGAAGTAACACCGGGGAGCTGTTTTTT.

This clone was counted between two and nine times. The chain has TRBV29-1 and TRBJ1-2; maybe TRBD1 (5 bases). V lost 4 bases to trimming and J lost 4 bases, with 16 bases between them. Germline CDR1 reads SQVTM; CDR2 reads ANQGSEA. The CDR3 runs 14 residues. The CDR3 here is CSVVPGSGGYGYTF. CDR3 DNA sequence: TGCAGCGTTGTCCCGGGTTCGGGGGGCTATGGCTACACCTTC. Full variable domain (remainder filled in from reference TRBV29-1 and TRBJ1-2): SAVISQKPSRDICQRGTSLTIQCQVDSQVTMMFWYRQQPGQSLTLIATANQGSEATYESGFVIDKFPISRPNLTFSTLTVSNMSPEDSSIYLCSVVPGSGGYGYTFGSGTRLTVV.

The chain uses TRBV7-9 and TRBJ2-7, with D hard to call. V gave up 2 bases and J gave up 6 bases, with 5 bases separating them. The CDR3 sequence is 11 residues long. Germline V gives CDR1 SEHNR, CDR2 FQNEAQ (reference sequence). CDR3 nucleotides: TGTGCCAGCAGCTTATTTGGCGAGCAGTACTTC. The encoded protein is CASSLFGEQYF.

The chain couples TRBV10-3 to TRBJ1-4; 10 nucleotides align to TRBD1. With V trimmed by 6 bases and J by 6 bases, 4 bases remained unmatched. Germline V gene data show CDR1 as ENHRY and CDR2 as SYGVKD. The CDR3 extends over 14 amino acids. In DNA form, the CDR3 reads TGTGCCATCAGGACAGGGACAGGGGATGAAAAACTGTTTTTT. This sequence encodes CAIRTGTGDEKLFF.

The chain joins TRBV29-1 to TRBJ2-7; 10 bases map to TRBD2. V lost 6 bases, J lost 0 bases, and 5 bases stayed unmatched. CDR1 is SQVTM and CDR2 is ANQGSEA in the germline V gene. The CDR3 sequence is 14 residues long. The CDR3 DNA reads as TGCAGCGTGGCTACTAGCGGGACCTCCTACGAGCAGTACTTC. Amino acid sequence: CSVATSGTSYEQYF.

The V gene is TRBV10-1, the J gene TRBJ2-1; 10 bases are shared with TRBD2. Germline values: CDR1 WNHNN, CDR2 SYGVQD (reference sequence). V lost 0 bases, J lost 4 bases, and 3 bases stayed unmatched. The length of the CDR3 is 16 residues. The CDR3 loop is CASSESGLAEYNEQFF. Written as DNA, the CDR3 is TGCGCCAGCAGTGAGTCAGGACTAGCGGAATACAATGAGCAGTTCTTC.

This clone occurred a few times. V gene TRBV30 combines with J gene TRBJ1-5; D is possibly TRBD1 (6 bases). There are 14 residues in the CDR3. V was pared by 2 bases and J by 7 bases, with 15 bases between. Per germline, CDR1 GTSNPN and CDR2 SVGIG (reference sequence). The CDR3 DNA reads TGTGCCTGGAGTAGGGCAGGGGCGAGCCAGCCCCAGCATTTT. Encoded protein: CAWSRAGASQPQHF.